Following are 10 T cell receptor beta chains from one sample sequenced in a study of T-cell reconstitution after alpha-beta-depleted transplantation in children. Unique molecular identifiers were built into the TCRbeta library. TCRdb re-analysed the PCR reads in MiXCR, keeping a single row per CDR3 protein. The sample shows approximately 230,000 distinct CDR3 sequences, more than 20% of them seen only once. Sequenced material: PBMCs, mostly from graft donor cells, taken 360 days after TCRalphabeta/CD19-depleted stem cell transplant. These receptors came from a female patient aged 2-9 years who had a stem cell transplant for congenital amegakaryocytic thrombocytopenia, so the T cells may come from the graft donor.

A few counts support this clonotype. The V call is TRBV4-1, the J call TRBJ1-5, with a possible D match to TRBD1 (6 bases). CDR1 is MGHRA, CDR2 YSYEKL, per germline. The CDR3 spans 15 residues. Trimming removed 5 bases at V and 7 bases at J, with 18 bases between. CDR3 DNA sequence: TGCGCCAGCAGCGTGGGCTGGGGGGGCGCCCAGCCCCAGCATTTT. Translating gives CASSVGWGGAQPQHF.

This rearrangement joins TRBV7-9 to TRBJ2-1; weak D call: TRBD1 (5 bases). CDR1 SEHNR and CDR2 FQNEAQ come from the germline V gene (reference sequence). The CDR3 loop spans 17 amino acids. Trimming removed 4 bases at V and 0 bases at J, with 16 bases between. CDR3 protein: CASSSHRPPSSYNEQFF. DNA of the CDR3: TGTGCCAGCAGCTCCCACAGGCCCCCGAGCTCCTACAATGAGCAGTTCTTC.

The DNA for the CDR3 is TGTGCCAGCTCGCGACAGGGTGGAGGTAACGAGCAGTACTTC. This translates into CASSRQGGGNEQYF. The genes are TRBV18 and TRBJ2-7; 7 nucleotides align to TRBD1. V gave up 6 bases and J gave up 5 bases; unmatched junction bases: 10. The CDR3 loop spans 14 amino acids. The V gene's germline CDR1 is KGHSH and CDR2 LQKENI.

The V call is TRBV20-1, the J call TRBJ2-5, with D perhaps TRBD2 (7 bases). Trimming took 5 bases from V and 1 from J, leaving 14 bases between them. The CDR3 length is 14 residues. Germline V gene data show CDR1 as DFQATT and CDR2 as SNEGSKA (reference sequence). CDR3 sequence reads: CSAHRGAGQETQYF. The CDR3 bases are TGCAGTGCTCATCGGGGGGCGGGCCAAGAGACCCAGTACTTC.

The chain has TRBV2 and TRBJ2-1; D is unclear. Trimming took off 2 bases at V and 8 bases at J, with 16 bases between the two ends. Germline V gene lookup returns CDR1 SNHLY and CDR2 FYNNEI. The CDR3 is 15 amino acids. As DNA, the CDR3 is TGTGCCAGCAGTGAACGTTGGGTCTCGGTCTATGAGCAGTTCTTC. It specifies CASSERWVSVYEQFF.

This clonotype was counted only a few times. V usage is TRBV12-3 or TRBV12-4 and J usage is TRBJ2-7; possible D gene TRBD2, 6 bases. The V gene lost 0 bases and the J gene lost 0 bases, with 9 bases spanning the gap. This CDR3 contains 15 residues. CDR3 sequence: CASSLAEGSSYEQYF. CDR3 nucleotides: TGTGCCAGCAGTTTAGCGGAGGGGAGCTCCTACGAGCAGTACTTC.

The rearrangement uses TRBV11-2 and TRBJ1-5; 10 nucleotides agree with TRBD1. This CDR3 comprises 15 residues. Losses at the gene ends were 4 bases for V and 1 base for J; bases not matched to a gene: 1. Germline assignment: CDR1 SGHAT and CDR2 FQNNGV. The CDR3 sequence: CASSSTGGSNQPQHF. The CDR3 nucleotides read TGTGCCAGCAGCTCGACAGGGGGCAGCAATCAGCCCCAGCATTTT.

This clonotype was detected only once. Since a much larger clone is just one base distant, this may be a read error. This chain links TRBV5-1 with TRBJ2-2, with 7 bases identical to TRBD1. This CDR3 spans 14 amino acids. Germline lookup yields CDR1 SGHRS and CDR2 YFSETQ. This chain's CDR3 is CASSLGTGTRELFF. In DNA, the CDR3 is TGCGCCAGCAGCTTGGGGACAGGCACCCGGGAGCTGTTTTTT.

The chain combines TRBV12-3 or TRBV12-4 with TRBJ2-2; TRBD1 might be the D (6 bases). The CDR3 spans 15 residues. Trimming took 4 bases from V and 7 from J, leaving 16 bases between them. The DNA for the CDR3 is TGTGCCAGCAGTTCCCAATCGACAGGACGCGGGGAGCTGTTTTTT. Amino acid sequence: CASSSQSTGRGELFF.

The V gene is TRBV28, the J gene TRBJ2-3; 9 bases match TRBD2. V was pared by 5 bases and J by 6 bases, with 12 bases of the junction left unmatched. Germline values: CDR1 MDHEN, CDR2 SYDVKM. CDR3 length: 16 amino acids. The CDR3 here is CASSDSGTSSSDTQYF. Written as DNA, the CDR3 is TGTGCCAGCAGTGATTCCGGGACTAGCAGTTCGGATACGCAGTATTTT.